This TCR beta chain was recovered during a study of T-cell reconstitution after alpha-beta-depleted transplantation in children. V dropped 1 base and J dropped 7 bases, with 11 bases sitting between them. Germline V gives CDR1 SGHTA, CDR2 FQGNSA. The CDR3 contains 14 residues. Researchers prepared the TCRbeta library using unique molecular identifiers, the study reports. MiXCR, applied by TCRdb to the PCR reads, yields one record per CDR3 protein. This sample carries 700,000 to 850,000 distinct CDR3 sequences, around 15% of them seen once, and the ten largest clones take around 4.5%. The V and J genes are TRBV7-2 and TRBJ1-5; unclear D gene. Sample: PBMCs, mostly from graft donor cells, taken 360 days after TCRalphabeta/CD19-depleted stem cell transplant. This TCR came from a male patient aged 10-17 years who had a stem cell transplant for acute lymphoblastic leukemia, so the T cells may come from the graft donor. The CDR3 DNA is TGTGCCAGCAGCTTAGTTGGTAGGCTCCAGCCCCAGCATTTT. It is translated as CASSLVGRLQPQHF.